A selection of T cell receptor beta chains follows, all from one sample in a study of blood T cell repertoires in COVID-19. The protocol was immunoSEQ multiplex PCR, while the TCRdb copy is restricted to in-frame clones and leaves out a portion. The sample includes just over 250,000 clones, roughly nine tenths seen only once; the top ten take roughly 3.9%. Sequenced input: peripheral blood. The receptors derive from a man aged 55-75 years who had recovered from COVID-19. Each CDR3 is given with its conserved first and last residue. The D gene is left open where the match is weak. A clone size is listed for some rows: how often the clone was seen (once, few, many), or a class if it is expanded.

D gene,J gene,V gene,clone size,CDR3 protein,CDR3 DNA
TRBD1,TRBJ2-5,TRBV12-3/TRBV12-4,-,CASSRDRQETQYF,TGTGCCAGCAGCCGGGACAGACAAGAGACCCAGTACTTC
-,TRBJ2-2,TRBV5-6,once,CASRIRAGELFF,TGTGCCAGCAGGATCCGGGCCGGGGAGCTGTTTTTT
-,TRBJ2-1,TRBV7-3,once,CASSLFGVNEQFF,TGTGCCAGCAGCTTATTTGGAGTCAATGAGCAGTTCTTC
-,TRBJ1-1,TRBV12-3/TRBV12-4,-,CASRARGWAFF,TGTGCCAGCAGGGCCCGGGGATGGGCTTTCTTT
TRBD1,TRBJ2-7,TRBV5-1,-,CASSLAGTGAYEQYF,TGCGCCAGCAGCTTGGCGGGGACAGGGGCCTACGAGCAGTACTTC
-,TRBJ1-5,TRBV7-9,-,CASSPPDSQQQHF,TGTGCCAGCAGCCCCCCGGACAGCCAACAACAGCATTTT
TRBD1,TRBJ1-1,TRBV5-1,-,CASSIETGANTEAFF,TGCGCCAGCAGCATAGAAACAGGGGCGAACACTGAAGCTTTCTTT
TRBD1,TRBJ2-7,TRBV2,once,CASSALGQGPETLDEQYF,TGTGCCAGCAGTGCCTTGGGACAGGGCCCGGAGACGCTTGACGAGCAGTACTTC
-,TRBJ1-2,TRBV6-6,-,CASSSAGQSNYGYTF,TGTGCCAGCAGTTCGGCGGGGCAGAGTAACTATGGCTACACCTTC
-,TRBJ1-3,TRBV6-2/TRBV6-3,-,CASSDGWSSGNTIYF,TGTGCCAGCAGCGACGGGTGGAGCTCTGGAAACACCATATATTTT
TRBD2,TRBJ2-1,TRBV11-2,-,CASSLGLAAYNEQFF,TGTGCCAGCAGCTTAGGGCTAGCGGCTTACAATGAGCAGTTCTTC
-,TRBJ1-1,TRBV7-2,-,CASSPPGGRNTEAFF,TGTGCCAGCAGCCCCCCGGGGGGCCGGAACACTGAAGCTTTCTTT
-,TRBJ2-6,TRBV5-1,once,CASTPSAVANVLTF,TGCGCCAGCACCCCTTCTGCGGTGGCCAACGTCCTGACTTTC
-,TRBJ2-3,TRBV19,-,CASRSSSTDTQYF,TGTGCCAGTAGGTCCAGTAGCACAGATACGCAGTATTTT
TRBD1,TRBJ2-4,TRBV11-2,-,CASSLDRSRTGGWVKNIQYF,TGTGCCAGCAGCTTAGATCGCTCCAGGACAGGGGGCTGGGTCAAAAACATTCAGTACTTC
TRBD1,TRBJ2-2,TRBV11-3,-,CASSLGVGTGNTGELFF,TGTGCCAGCAGCTTAGGCGTGGGGACAGGGAACACCGGGGAGCTGTTTTTT
TRBD1,TRBJ2-1,TRBV12-3/TRBV12-4,-,CASRSTGGNEQFF,TGTGCCAGCAGGTCAACAGGGGGCAATGAGCAGTTCTTC
TRBD1,TRBJ1-1,TRBV19,-,CASSNPGGWDTEAFF,TGTGCCAGTAGTAACCCAGGGGGCTGGGACACTGAAGCTTTCTTT
TRBD2,TRBJ2-1,TRBV6-5,once,CASSAGTSGVNEQFF,TGTGCCAGCAGCGCCGGGACTAGCGGGGTGAATGAGCAGTTCTTC
TRBD2,TRBJ2-3,TRBV12-5,-,CASGLGLAGARTDTQYF,TGTGCTAGTGGTTTGGGACTAGCGGGGGCCCGCACAGATACGCAGTATTTT
-,TRBJ2-2,TRBV27,-,CASSLSRYTGELFF,TGTGCCAGCAGTTTATCGAGGTACACCGGGGAGCTGTTTTTT